The 26 T cell receptor beta chains in this list originate from one sample, sequenced in a study of CD8+CD57+ T cells in acquired aplastic anemia. Genomic DNA was employed as the template in profiling TCR beta VDJ and CDR3. TCRdb reanalysed the reads using MiXCR and keeps one entry per CDR3 protein. This table holds 150,000 to 200,000 distinct CDR3 sequences, about 44% found once. Individuals selected for sequencing had exhibited CD8+CD57+ cell expansion on flow cytometry. Sequencing was carried out using sorted CD4+, CD8+, or CD8+CD57+ T cells (not recorded which) from PBMCs. These receptors were collected from a human donor with aplastic anemia.

This sequence joins TRBV15 and TRBJ2-7; 9 nucleotides match TRBD1. The CDR3 sequence is 19 residues long. The V gene's germline CDR1 is LNHNV and CDR2 YYDKDF (reference sequence). Germline trimming cut 3 bases from V and 2 bases from J; bases unmatched to any gene: 17. The DNA of the CDR3 is TGTGCCACCAGCAGTGGGCCCCCCCGGACGGACAGGGGCACCTACGAGCAGTACTTC. Translation: CATSSGPPRTDRGTYEQYF.

Comment on this clonotype: A read error is possible here, since a much larger clone lies one base away. V usage is TRBV6-5 and J usage is TRBJ2-7, with D possibly matching TRBD2 (6 bases). There are 15 residues in the CDR3. Germline CDR1 and CDR2: MNHEY and SVGAGI. The CDR3 loop is CASCYFRGGVYEQYF. CDR3 DNA: TGTGCCAGCTGTTACTTTCGGGGCGGGGTCTACGAGCAGTACTTC.

A word on this clonotype: The junction departs from germline at one end; a sequencing error may be responsible. This chain joins TRBV24-1 and TRBJ1-1; D remains unclear. This CDR3 is 13 amino acids long. CDR1 and CDR2 from the germline V gene are KGHDR and SFDVKD. The CDR3 spells CATSGTDFTDAFF. For the CDR3, the DNA is TGTGCCACCAGTGGGACGGACTTCACTGACGCTTTCTTT.

This clonotype has ten or more counts. V is TRBV24-1 and J is TRBJ2-1; 15 bases line up with TRBD2. The J segment lost 0 bases and the V segment lost 9 bases, leaving 5 bases of the junction unmatched. In germline, CDR1 is KGHDR, CDR2 SFDVKD. The CDR3 is made up of 17 amino acids. The CDR3 loop reads CATGLAGGGSSYNEQFF. As DNA, the CDR3 is TGTGCCACCGGACTAGCGGGGGGGGGGAGCTCCTACAATGAGCAGTTCTTC.

The rearrangement uses TRBV30 and TRBJ2-3; possibly TRBD2 for D (5 bases). The CDR3 is 13 amino acids. Germline V lookup: CDR1 GTSNPN, CDR2 SVGIG (reference sequence). Trimming removed 7 bases at V and 0 bases at J, with 11 bases between. CDR3: CAFASGSTDTQYF. CDR3 in DNA: TGTGCCTTTGCCAGCGGAAGCACAGATACGCAGTATTTT. Full variable domain (outside the CDR3, taken from reference TRBV30 and TRBJ2-3): SQTIHQWPATLVQPVGSPLSLECTVEGTSNPNLYWYRQAAGRGLQLLFYSVGIGQISSEVPQNLSASRPQDRQFILSSKKLLLSDSGFYLCAFASGSTDTQYFGPGTRLTVL.

The DNA for the CDR3 is TGTGCCAGTAGCGACAGGAGTAACTACAATGAGCAGTTCTTC. Its protein is CASSDRSNYNEQFF. The chain joins TRBV19 to TRBJ2-1, with a possible D match to TRBD1 (6 bases). The CDR3 has 14 amino acids. Germline lookup yields CDR1 LNHDA and CDR2 SQIVND (reference sequence). V lost 6 bases, J lost 3 bases, and 12 bases lay in between. The entire variable domain, with the rest obtained from reference TRBV19 and TRBJ2-1, is as follows: DGGITQSPKYLFRKEGQNVTLSCEQNLNHDAMYWYRQDPGQGLRLIYYSQIVNDFQKGDIAEGYSVSREKKESFPLTVTSAQKNPTAFYLCASSDRSNYNEQFFGPGTRLTVL.

This rearrangement joins TRBV10-3 to TRBJ2-7; 10 bases are shared with TRBD1. This CDR3 comprises 15 residues. CDR1 and CDR2 (germline): ENHRY, SYGVKD. J gave up 2 bases and V 3 bases, and 4 bases lay outside the gene matches. The CDR3 coding sequence is TGTGCCATCAGTGAAGTTGGGACAGGGGCCTACGAGCAGTACTTC. This codes for CAISEVGTGAYEQYF.

This clonotype was counted ten times or more. The chain carries TRBV20-1 and TRBJ1-1; the D gene is possibly TRBD1 (6 bases). Germline CDR1 and CDR2: DFQATT and SNEGSKA (reference sequence). V shed 5 bases and J shed 1 base, with 14 bases lying between them. This CDR3 is built from 14 residues. DNA for the CDR3: TGCAGTGCTTCCCACAGGGACGGGAACACTGAAGCTTTCTTT. Its translation is CSASHRDGNTEAFF.

The CDR3: CSARGAAARETQYF. The CDR3 DNA is TGCAGTGCTAGGGGGGCAGCCGCGCGGGAGACCCAGTACTTC. The gene calls are TRBV20-1 and TRBJ2-5; D is possibly TRBD1 (6 bases). The V end was cut by 3 bases, the J end by 5 bases, with 16 bases between. In germline, CDR1 is DFQATT, CDR2 SNEGSKA (reference sequence). The length of the CDR3 is 14 residues.

In this sample, this clonotype turned up many times. This chain joins TRBV6-5 and TRBJ1-1, with TRBD1 matching over 10 bases. J was trimmed by 1 base and V by 6 bases; bases with no gene match: 8. CDR3 length equals 16 residues. Per germline, CDR1 MNHEY and CDR2 SVGAGI. CDR3 coding DNA: TGTGCCAGCAGCGACGACAGGGGGCGCGGGAACACTGAAGCTTTCTTT. Translated: CASSDDRGRGNTEAFF.

The count of this clonotype is one. This chain uses TRBV10-3 with TRBJ1-2; 7 bases fit TRBD1. Germline V gives CDR1 ENHRY, CDR2 SYGVKD. This CDR3 is built from 13 residues. The J segment lost 5 bases and the V segment lost 11 bases, leaving 11 bases of the junction unmatched. The CDR3 protein is CARRGDRIYGYTF. CDR3 coding DNA: TGTGCCCGCAGGGGGGACAGAATATATGGCTACACCTTC.

V and J are TRBV5-1 and TRBJ2-1, with 8 bases fitting TRBD2. The trim removed 4 bases at V and 7 bases at J, leaving 4 bases unmatched. CDR3 size: 13 residues. Germline loops: CDR1 SGHRS, CDR2 YFSETQ. CDR3 loop: CASSRGTRNEQFF. CDR3 sequence (DNA): TGCGCCAGCAGCCGGGGGACTAGGAATGAGCAGTTCTTC. Complete variable domain (other parts from reference TRBV5-1 and TRBJ2-1): KAGVTQTPRYLIKTRGQQVTLSCSPISGHRSVSWYQQTPGQGLQFLFEYFSETQRNKGNFPGRFSGRQFSNSRSEMNVSTLELGDSALYLCASSRGTRNEQFFGPGTRLTVL.

The gene calls are TRBV24-1 and TRBJ2-7, with TRBD1 identical over 9 bases. The CDR3 length is 14 residues. Germline lookup yields CDR1 KGHDR and CDR2 SFDVKD. Trimming at V came to 9 bases and at J to 3 bases, leaving 8 bases not matched to a gene. The CDR3 protein is CATQVTGGLYEQYF. DNA for the CDR3: TGTGCCACCCAGGTGACAGGGGGGCTCTACGAGCAGTACTTC.

Only one count was recorded for this clonotype. This chain links TRBV20-1 with TRBJ1-1; maybe TRBD1 (6 bases). Trimming pared 3 bases from V and 0 bases from J, leaving 23 bases between. Germline V gene data show CDR1 as DFQATT and CDR2 as SNEGSKA (reference sequence). The CDR3 is 18 residues long. This CDR3 reads CSASPPDVKGGMNTEAFF. DNA of the CDR3: TGCAGTGCTAGCCCGCCAGATGTAAAGGGGGGCATGAACACTGAAGCTTTCTTT.

The chain recombines TRBV24-1 with TRBJ1-6; 7 nucleotides line up with TRBD1. The CDR3 runs to 16 residues. CDR1 and CDR2 (germline): KGHDR, SFDVKD. V was pared by 0 bases and J by 10 bases, with 8 bases of the junction left unmatched. The CDR3: CATSDLDRDLRSPLHF. CDR3 DNA: TGTGCCACCAGTGATTTGGACAGGGATCTTCGGTCACCCCTCCACTTT.

This clonotype was seen at least ten times. This chain joins TRBV6-5 and TRBJ2-7, with 7 nucleotides matching TRBD1. The CDR3 length is 14 residues. Germline V gene lookup returns CDR1 MNHEY and CDR2 SVGAGI. V lost 0 bases and J lost 2; bases outside the gene matches: 1. The CDR3, as DNA: TGTGCCAGCAGTTACTCGACAGGGACCTACGAGCAGTACTTC. This translates into CASSYSTGTYEQYF.

The rearrangement links TRBV9 to TRBJ2-7, with a possible D match to TRBD2 (6 bases). The CDR3 totals 15 residues. Germline CDR1 is SGDLS and CDR2 is YYNGEE. Trimming cost V 3 bases and J 7 bases, with 20 bases left between them. The CDR3 is CASSAKGGRTTEQYF. In nucleotides, the CDR3 is TGTGCCAGCAGCGCCAAGGGAGGAAGGACTACGGAGCAGTACTTC.

This clonotype was picked up many times. The rearrangement uses TRBV5-1 and TRBJ1-3, with D hard to call. Trimming stripped 4 bases from V and 2 bases from J, with 16 bases between. Germline CDR1 reads SGHRS; CDR2 reads YFSETQ. The CDR3 totals 16 residues. The CDR3 DNA follows: TGCGCCAGCAGCCCGAATGGGTTAGTGGCTGGAAACACCATATATTTT. It codes for CASSPNGLVAGNTIYF.

This clonotype has only a few counts. The genes are TRBV20-1 and TRBJ1-1; 10 nucleotides match TRBD1. This CDR3 region has 15 residues. J lost 3 bases, V lost 1 base, and 5 bases had no gene match. Germline-derived CDR1 and CDR2 are DFQATT and SNEGSKA (reference sequence). The CDR3 region is CSARADRGLDTEAFF. The CDR3 DNA is TGCAGTGCTAGAGCTGACAGGGGGCTGGACACTGAAGCTTTCTTT.

The gene calls are TRBV19 and TRBJ2-7; 7 nucleotides match TRBD2. In germline, CDR1 is LNHDA, CDR2 SQIVND (reference sequence). With 1 base clipped from V and 4 bases from J, the junction kept 4 bases outside the gene matches. The CDR3 runs 14 residues. The CDR3 DNA sequence: TGTGCCAGTAGTATAGTGGCTAGCGGATACGAGCAGTACTTC. Protein: CASSIVASGYEQYF.

This CDR3 reads CASNLRQSLAKNIQYF. The CDR3 nucleotides read TGTGCCAGTAACCTACGACAGTCTTTAGCCAAAAACATTCAGTACTTC. The chain combines TRBV19 with TRBJ2-4; D is possibly TRBD1 (5 bases). V lost 7 bases, J lost 0 bases, and 16 bases lay in between. CDR1 and CDR2 from the germline V gene are LNHDA and SQIVND (reference sequence). The CDR3 extends over 16 amino acids.

Many counts were recorded for this clonotype. This sequence joins TRBV9 and TRBJ1-6, with D possibly matching TRBD1 (6 bases). Trimming stripped 0 bases from V and 9 bases from J, with 13 bases between. This CDR3 region has 15 residues. CDR1 and CDR2 from the germline V gene are SGDLS and YYNGEE. CDR3 in DNA: TGTGCCAGCAGCGTAGATCAGGGCAGGGGTTCACCCCTCCACTTT. Residues: CASSVDQGRGSPLHF. The variable domain in full, completed from reference TRBV9 and TRBJ1-6, reads DSGVTQTPKHLITATGQRVTLRCSPRSGDLSVYWYQQSLDQGLQFLIQYYNGEERAKGNILERFSAQQFPDLHSELNLSSLELGDSALYFCASSVDQGRGSPLHFGNGTRLTVT.

The chain uses TRBV19 and TRBJ1-5, with TRBD1 matching over 9 bases. J was trimmed by 6 bases and V by 5 bases; bases with no gene match: 8. The CDR3 runs to 15 residues. From germline, CDR1 is LNHDA and CDR2 SQIVND (reference sequence). The CDR3 loop is CASSPKGTGSQPQHF. CDR3 nucleotides: TGTGCCAGTAGTCCCAAGGGGACAGGGAGTCAGCCCCAGCATTTT.

The sample holds one count of this clonotype. The chain combines TRBV15 with TRBJ2-3; 10 positions match TRBD2. Germline CDR1 reads LNHNV; CDR2 reads YYDKDF (reference sequence). This CDR3 is 16 amino acids long. The trim removed 5 bases at V and 2 bases at J, leaving 7 bases unmatched. Here the CDR3 reads CATSWRLAGNTDTQYF. Here the CDR3 DNA reads TGTGCCACCAGCTGGCGACTAGCGGGCAACACAGATACGCAGTATTTT.

This clonotype was picked up a small number of times. The genes are TRBV7-2 and TRBJ1-5; D possibly corresponds to TRBD1 (6 bases). CDR3 length: 15 residues. V was shortened by 8 bases and J by 4 bases, with 18 bases between the two germline ends. Germline V gene sequence: CDR1 SGHTA, CDR2 FQGNSA. CDR3 region: CASRLAGTQNQPQHF. The CDR3 coding sequence is TGTGCCAGCCGCCTAGCGGGGACACAGAATCAGCCCCAGCATTTT.

The sample holds a few counts of this clonotype. A much bigger clone sits one base away, suggesting this may be a read error. The J gene is TRBJ2-7, the V gene TRBV6-1; the match to TRBD1 covers 7 bases. Germline lookup yields CDR1 MNHNS and CDR2 SASEGT. The CDR3 sequence is 12 residues long. V gave up 8 bases and J gave up 3 bases; unmatched junction bases: 4. Written as DNA, the CDR3 is TGTGCCAGCGGTCCAGGGGGCTACGAGCAGTACTTC. Protein product: CASGPGGYEQYF.